The 9 T cell receptor beta chains below were found in one sample sequenced in a study of cytomegalovirus exposure and HLA in healthy donors. The PCR made use of 60 Vbeta and 13 Jbeta primers. The repertoire was sequenced with immunoSEQ multiplex PCR; TCRdb's copy has only in-frame clones and lacks some. The sample shows more than 150,000 clones, roughly 84% of them seen only once. Sequenced material: PBMCs. Receptors originate from a boy aged 2 to 9 in good health and CMV-seronegative.

This chain links TRBV5-6 with TRBJ2-3; 7 nucleotides line up with TRBD1. From germline, CDR1 is SGHDT and CDR2 YYEEEE. The V and J ends lost 1 base and 1 base, in that order; junction bases with no gene match: 3. This CDR3 region has 15 residues. The CDR3 here is CASSLPGTGTDTQYF. Written as DNA, the CDR3 is TGTGCCAGCAGCTTGCCCGGGACAGGCACAGATACGCAGTATTTT.

The V gene is TRBV5-6, the J gene TRBJ2-5; weak D call: TRBD1 (5 bases). CDR1 is SGHDT and CDR2 is YYEEEE in the germline V gene. This CDR3 is 15 amino acids long. Trimming shortened V by 4 bases and J by 4 bases, and 17 bases separated the two germline ends. CDR3 bases: TGTGCCAGCAGCACACCTCGGCAGGGTGGAGAGACCCAGTACTTC. It is translated as CASSTPRQGGETQYF. Looking up the rest from reference TRBV5-6 and TRBJ2-5 gives the full variable domain: DAGVTQSPTHLIKTRGQQVTLRCSPKSGHDTVSWYQQALGQGPQFIFQYYEEEERQRGNFPDRFSGHQFPNYSSELNVNALLLGDSALYLCASSTPRQGGETQYFGPGTRLLVL.

The chain is built from TRBV30 and TRBJ1-2, with 7 nucleotides matching TRBD1. The CDR3 totals 14 residues. Per germline, CDR1 GTSNPN and CDR2 SVGIG (reference sequence). Unmatched junction bases numbered 13, after V lost 5 bases and J lost 7 bases. CDR3 amino acids: CAWRLTGTGSGYTF. CDR3 nucleotide sequence: TGTGCCTGGCGGCTGACAGGGACGGGCTCTGGCTACACCTTC.

V and J are TRBV6-5 and TRBJ2-5; 10 bases line up with TRBD2. V lost 6 bases, J lost 7 bases, and 8 bases stayed unmatched. This CDR3 spans 14 amino acids. CDR1 is MNHEY and CDR2 is SVGAGI in the germline V gene. In DNA, the CDR3 is TGTGCCAGCAGCCTTCTCCGGACTAGCGGGACCCAGTACTTC. Its translation is CASSLLRTSGTQYF.

The chain employs TRBV9 and TRBJ2-2, with D tentatively TRBD2 (6 bases). Germline V gene data show CDR1 as SGDLS and CDR2 as YYNGEE. This CDR3 is built from 16 residues. Deletions cut 0 bases from V and 4 bases from J, with 13 bases between. This CDR3 reads CASSVGDSGVTGELFF. The CDR3 nucleotides are TGTGCCAGCAGCGTAGGGGATAGCGGAGTCACCGGGGAGCTGTTTTTT.

The V call is TRBV4-2, the J call TRBJ1-1, with 8 nucleotides matching TRBD1. Trimming cost V 3 bases and J 2 bases; bases outside gene matches: 5. Germline V gene lookup returns CDR1 LGHNA and CDR2 YNFKEQ. This CDR3 is 15 amino acids long. CDR3 in amino acids: CASSQADRVNTEAFF. CDR3 nucleotides: TGTGCCAGCAGCCAGGCGGACAGGGTCAACACTGAAGCTTTCTTT.

In its sample, this clone was seen a few times. The genes are TRBV30 and TRBJ1-1, with a possible D match to TRBD1 (5 bases). Germline CDR1 GTSNPN, CDR2 SVGIG (reference sequence). CDR3 length: 15 residues. V was pared by 5 bases and J by 0 bases, with 16 bases between. CDR3: CAWGQGLELNTEAFF. The DNA of the CDR3 is TGTGCCTGGGGCCAGGGTTTAGAGCTGAACACTGAAGCTTTCTTT.

This rearrangement joins TRBV4-1 to TRBJ2-2; D is possibly TRBD2 (5 bases). V dropped 1 base and J dropped 4 bases, with 10 bases sitting between them. The germline V gene has CDR1 MGHRA and CDR2 YSYEKL. This CDR3 is built from 15 residues. CDR3 sequence: CASSQVVGSTGELFF. CDR3 DNA: TGCGCCAGCAGCCAAGTGGTGGGGAGCACCGGGGAGCTGTTTTTT.

The rearrangement joins TRBV5-1 to TRBJ2-1; 13 bases match TRBD2. Trimming took 0 bases from V and 2 from J; bases not matched to a gene: 2. This CDR3 comprises 17 residues. Germline values: CDR1 SGHRS, CDR2 YFSETQ. The CDR3 region has the DNA TGCGCCAGCAGCTTGGAACTAGCGGGAGGGCCCTACAATGAGCAGTTCTTC. Its protein is CASSLELAGGPYNEQFF.